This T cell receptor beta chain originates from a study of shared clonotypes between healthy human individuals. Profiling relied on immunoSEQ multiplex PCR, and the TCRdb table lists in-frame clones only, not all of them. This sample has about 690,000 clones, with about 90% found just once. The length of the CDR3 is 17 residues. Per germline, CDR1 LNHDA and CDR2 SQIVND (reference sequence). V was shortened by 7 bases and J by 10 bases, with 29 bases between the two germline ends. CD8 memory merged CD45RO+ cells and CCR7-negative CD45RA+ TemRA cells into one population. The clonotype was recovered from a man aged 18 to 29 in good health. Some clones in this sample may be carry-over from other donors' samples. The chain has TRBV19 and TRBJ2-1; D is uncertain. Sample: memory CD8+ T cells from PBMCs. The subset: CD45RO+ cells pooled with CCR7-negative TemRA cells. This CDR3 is CASTLLGRNLSPLEQFF. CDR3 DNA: TGTGCCAGTACCCTCCTCGGGCGGAACCTTTCCCCCCTCGAGCAGTTCTTC.